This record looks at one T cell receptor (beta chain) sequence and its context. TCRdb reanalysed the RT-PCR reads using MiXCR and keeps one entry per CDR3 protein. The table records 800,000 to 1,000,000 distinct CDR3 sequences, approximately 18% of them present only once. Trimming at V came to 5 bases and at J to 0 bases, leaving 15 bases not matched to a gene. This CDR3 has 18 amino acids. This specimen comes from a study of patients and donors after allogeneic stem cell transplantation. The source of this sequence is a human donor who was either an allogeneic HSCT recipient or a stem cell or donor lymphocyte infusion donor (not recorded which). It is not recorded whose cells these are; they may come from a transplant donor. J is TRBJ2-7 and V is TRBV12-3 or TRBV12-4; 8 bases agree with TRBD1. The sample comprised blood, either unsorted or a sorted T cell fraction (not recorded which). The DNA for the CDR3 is TGTGCCAGCAGTCATCTCCCCGGGACAGGACGTCTCTCCTACGAGCAGTACTTC. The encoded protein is CASSHLPGTGRLSYEQYF.